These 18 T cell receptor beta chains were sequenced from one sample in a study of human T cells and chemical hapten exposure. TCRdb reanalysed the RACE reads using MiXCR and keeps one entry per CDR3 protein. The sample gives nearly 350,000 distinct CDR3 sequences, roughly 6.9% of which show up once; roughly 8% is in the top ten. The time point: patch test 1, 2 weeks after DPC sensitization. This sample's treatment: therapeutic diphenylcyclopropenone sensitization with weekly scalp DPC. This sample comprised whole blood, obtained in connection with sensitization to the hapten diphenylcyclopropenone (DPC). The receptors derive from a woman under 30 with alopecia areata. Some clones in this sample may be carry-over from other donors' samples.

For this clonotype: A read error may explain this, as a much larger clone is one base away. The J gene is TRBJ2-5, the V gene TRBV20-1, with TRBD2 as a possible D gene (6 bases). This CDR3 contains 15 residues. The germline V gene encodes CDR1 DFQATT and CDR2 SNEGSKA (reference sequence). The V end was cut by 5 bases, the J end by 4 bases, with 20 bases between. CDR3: CSALAWAGFRETQYF. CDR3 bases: TGCAGTGCTCTAGCGTGGGCTGGTTTTCGAGAGACCCAGTACTTC.

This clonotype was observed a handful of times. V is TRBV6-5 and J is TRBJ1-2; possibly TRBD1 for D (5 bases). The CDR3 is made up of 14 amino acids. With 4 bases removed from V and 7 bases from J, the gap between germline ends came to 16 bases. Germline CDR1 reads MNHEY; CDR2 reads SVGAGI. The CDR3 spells CASSFFPGMSGYTF. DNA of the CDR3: TGTGCCAGCAGTTTCTTCCCAGGGATGAGTGGCTACACCTTC.

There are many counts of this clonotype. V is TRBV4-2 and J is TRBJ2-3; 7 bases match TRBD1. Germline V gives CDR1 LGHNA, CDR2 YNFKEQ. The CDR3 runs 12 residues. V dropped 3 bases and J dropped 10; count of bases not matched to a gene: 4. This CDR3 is CASSHVDRAQYF. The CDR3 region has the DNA TGTGCCAGCAGCCACGTAGACAGGGCGCAGTATTTT.

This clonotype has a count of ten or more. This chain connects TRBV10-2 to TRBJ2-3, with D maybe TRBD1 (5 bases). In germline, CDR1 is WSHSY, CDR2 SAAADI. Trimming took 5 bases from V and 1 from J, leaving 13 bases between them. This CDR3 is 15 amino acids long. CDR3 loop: CASSLSGIRTDTQYF. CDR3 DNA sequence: TGCGCCAGCAGTCTTTCAGGGATTCGCACAGATACGCAGTATTTT.

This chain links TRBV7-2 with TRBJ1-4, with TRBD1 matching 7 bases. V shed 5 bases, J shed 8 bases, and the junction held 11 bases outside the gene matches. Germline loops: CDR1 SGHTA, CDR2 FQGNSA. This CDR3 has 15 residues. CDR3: CASSARAGGEEKLFF. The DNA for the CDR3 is TGTGCCAGCAGCGCCCGTGCAGGGGGTGAGGAAAAACTGTTTTTT.

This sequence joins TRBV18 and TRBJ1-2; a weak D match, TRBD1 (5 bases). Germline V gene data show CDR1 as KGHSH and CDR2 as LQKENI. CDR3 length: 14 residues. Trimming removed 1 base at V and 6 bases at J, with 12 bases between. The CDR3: CASSPRQGIDGYTF. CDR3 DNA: TGTGCCAGCTCACCACGGCAGGGAATCGATGGCTACACCTTC. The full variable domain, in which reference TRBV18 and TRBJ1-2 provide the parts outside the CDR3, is NAGVMQNPRHLVRRRGQEARLRCSPMKGHSHVYWYRQLPEEGLKFMVYLQKENIIDESGMPKERFSAEFPKEGPSILRIQQVVRGDSAAYFCASSPRQGIDGYTFGSGTRLTVV.

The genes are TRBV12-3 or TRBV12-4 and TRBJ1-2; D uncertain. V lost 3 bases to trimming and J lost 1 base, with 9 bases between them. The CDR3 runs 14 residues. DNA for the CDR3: TGTGCCAGCAGTTTTGGAGACAATAACTATGGCTACACCTTC. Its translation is CASSFGDNNYGYTF.

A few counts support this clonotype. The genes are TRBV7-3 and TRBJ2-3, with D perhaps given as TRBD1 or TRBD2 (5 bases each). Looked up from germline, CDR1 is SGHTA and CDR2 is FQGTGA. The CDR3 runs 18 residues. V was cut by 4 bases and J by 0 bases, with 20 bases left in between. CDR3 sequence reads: CASSSSPGSGPSTDTQYF. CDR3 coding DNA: TGTGCCAGCAGCTCCTCTCCGGGTTCGGGGCCCAGCACAGATACGCAGTATTTT. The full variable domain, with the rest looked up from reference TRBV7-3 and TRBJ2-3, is GAGVSQTPSNKVTEKGKYVELRCDPISGHTALYWYRQSLGQGPEFLIYFQGTGAADDSGLPNDRFFAVRPEGSVSTLKIQRTERGDSAVYLCASSSSPGSGPSTDTQYFGPGTRLTVL.

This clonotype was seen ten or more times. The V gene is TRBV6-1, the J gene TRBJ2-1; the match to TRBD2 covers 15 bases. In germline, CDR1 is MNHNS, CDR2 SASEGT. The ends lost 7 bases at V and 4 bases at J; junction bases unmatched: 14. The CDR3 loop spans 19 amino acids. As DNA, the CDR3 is TGTGCCAGCACAACGTCGGGACTAGCGGGGGGCTGGAGGTACAATGAGCAGTTCTTC. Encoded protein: CASTTSGLAGGWRYNEQFF.

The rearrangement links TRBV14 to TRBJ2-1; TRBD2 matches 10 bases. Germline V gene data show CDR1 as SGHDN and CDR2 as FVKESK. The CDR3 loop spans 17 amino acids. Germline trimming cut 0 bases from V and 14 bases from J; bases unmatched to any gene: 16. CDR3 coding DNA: TGTGCCAGCAGCCAAGATCGGAGGGCTAGCGGGGGCACTAAGGAGTTCTTC. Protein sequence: CASSQDRRASGGTKEFF.

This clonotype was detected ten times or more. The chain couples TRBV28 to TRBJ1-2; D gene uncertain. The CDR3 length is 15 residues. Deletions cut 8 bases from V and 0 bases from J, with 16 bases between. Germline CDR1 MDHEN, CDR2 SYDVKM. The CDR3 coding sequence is TGTGCCAGCTTCCCGATTGGGAGGGCTAACTATGGCTACACCTTC. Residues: CASFPIGRANYGYTF.

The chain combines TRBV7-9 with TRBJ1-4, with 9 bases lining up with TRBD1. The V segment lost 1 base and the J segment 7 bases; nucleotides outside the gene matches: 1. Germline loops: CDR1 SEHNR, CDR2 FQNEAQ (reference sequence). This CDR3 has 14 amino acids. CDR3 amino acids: CASSLVGQGEKLFF. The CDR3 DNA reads TGTGCCAGCAGCTTAGTGGGACAGGGTGAAAAACTGTTTTTT.

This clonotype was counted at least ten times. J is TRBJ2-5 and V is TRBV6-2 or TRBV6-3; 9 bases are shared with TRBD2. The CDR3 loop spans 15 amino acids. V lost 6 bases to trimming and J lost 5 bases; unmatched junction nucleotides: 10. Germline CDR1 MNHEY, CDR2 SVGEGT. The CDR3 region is CASSFGLAREETQYF. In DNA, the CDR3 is TGTGCCAGCAGCTTCGGACTAGCGCGGGAGGAGACCCAGTACTTC.

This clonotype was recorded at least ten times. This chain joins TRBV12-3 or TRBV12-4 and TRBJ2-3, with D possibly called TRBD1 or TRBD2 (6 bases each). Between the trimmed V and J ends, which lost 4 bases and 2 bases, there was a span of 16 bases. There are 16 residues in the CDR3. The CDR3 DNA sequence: TGTGCCAGCAGTTCGGGGGCCCGCTCCCACACAGATACGCAGTATTTT. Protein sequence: CASSSGARSHTDTQYF.

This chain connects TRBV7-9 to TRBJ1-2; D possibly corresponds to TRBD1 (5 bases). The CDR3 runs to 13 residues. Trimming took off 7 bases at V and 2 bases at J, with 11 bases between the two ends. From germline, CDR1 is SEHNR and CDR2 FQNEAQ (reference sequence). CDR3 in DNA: TGTGCCAGCAACGAAGGGGAAAACTATGGCTACACCTTC. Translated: CASNEGENYGYTF.

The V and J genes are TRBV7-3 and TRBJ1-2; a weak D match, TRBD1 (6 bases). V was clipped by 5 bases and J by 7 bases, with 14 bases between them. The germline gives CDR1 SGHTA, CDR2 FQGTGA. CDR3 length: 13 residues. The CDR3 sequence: CASSRQEGTGYTF. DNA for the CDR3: TGTGCCAGCAGCCGACAGGAAGGAACTGGCTACACCTTC. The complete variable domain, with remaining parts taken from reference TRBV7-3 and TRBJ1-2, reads GAGVSQTPSNKVTEKGKYVELRCDPISGHTALYWYRQSLGQGPEFLIYFQGTGAADDSGLPNDRFFAVRPEGSVSTLKIQRTERGDSAVYLCASSRQEGTGYTFGSGTRLTVV.

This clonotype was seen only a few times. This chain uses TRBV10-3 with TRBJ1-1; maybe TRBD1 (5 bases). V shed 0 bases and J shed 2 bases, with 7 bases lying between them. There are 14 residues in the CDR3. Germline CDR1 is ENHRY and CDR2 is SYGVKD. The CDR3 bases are TGTGCCATCAGTGAGTCTACAGGCAACACTGAAGCTTTCTTT. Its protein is CAISESTGNTEAFF.

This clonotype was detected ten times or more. CDR3 nucleotides: TGCAGCGTTGAGATTTTGGAAGATACGCAGTATTTT. Translating gives CSVEILEDTQYF. This chain links TRBV29-1 with TRBJ2-3; D is uncertain. Germline V lookup: CDR1 SQVTM, CDR2 ANQGSEA. The CDR3 runs 12 residues. The V gene lost 3 bases and the J gene lost 5 bases, with 9 bases spanning the gap.